The 22 T cell receptor beta chains reported below all come from one sample, sequenced in a study of blood T cell repertoires in COVID-19 (dated by TCRdb to about 2020). Receptor amplification or capture employed the immunoSEQ multiplex PCR assay. TCRdb provides this immuneACCESS table in a form limited to in-frame rearrangements. Some clones are lacking; in checked studies, under half of them reflect an unresolved V gene, and why the rest are absent is not known. In all, the sample holds about 270,000 clones, and just under 90% of those were seen once. Jointly, the top ten make up more than 1.5% of the sample. Source material: PBMCs or T cells enriched from blood (not recorded which). The receptor source for this set is a woman in her fifties or sixties who had recovered from COVID-19.

The CDR3 DNA reads as TGCGCCAGCAGCCTTTCACAGGGTCCCTACTACGAGCAGTACTTC. This translates into CASSLSQGPYYEQYF. This chain connects TRBV5-1 to TRBJ2-7; tentative D call: TRBD1 (6 bases). Looked up from germline, CDR1 is SGHRS and CDR2 is YFSETQ. CDR3 length: 15 residues. Trimming took off 4 bases at V and 3 bases at J, with 17 bases between the two ends.

This chain uses TRBV30 with TRBJ1-2; TRBD1 is a possible D gene (5 bases). Germline V lookup: CDR1 GTSNPN, CDR2 SVGIG (reference sequence). The V gene lost 1 base and the J gene lost 8 bases, with 14 bases spanning the gap. CDR3 length: 13 amino acids. CDR3 amino acids: CAWSDGGVSGYTF. CDR3 nucleotides: TGTGCCTGGAGTGATGGGGGGGTGTCGGGCTACACCTTC.

The chain couples TRBV6-1 to TRBJ1-2; D is undetermined. The CDR3 covers 14 residues. CDR1 MNHNS and CDR2 SASEGT come from the germline V gene. The V end was cut by 1 base, the J end by 4 bases, with 10 bases between. The CDR3 DNA reads as TGTGCCAGCAGTGAAGGTGACGGGATCTATGGCTACACCTTC. Translated: CASSEGDGIYGYTF.

This clone showed up just a few times. The rearrangement uses TRBV10-2 and TRBJ1-2; TRBD1 matches at 11 bases. Germline V CDR1 and CDR2: WSHSY, SAAADI. This CDR3 region has 15 residues. The CDR3 nucleotides read TGCGCTATCGGACAGGGGGCGAGGAGCGGTCCGGGCTACACCTTC. Translated, it gives CAIGQGARSGPGYTF.

The chain couples TRBV18 to TRBJ1-1, with D maybe TRBD1 (6 bases). V was pared by 6 bases and J by 0 bases, with 17 bases between. The CDR3 has 16 residues. Germline V lookup: CDR1 KGHSH, CDR2 LQKENI. CDR3 amino acids: CASSRNPRQVNTEAFF. The CDR3 region has the DNA TGTGCCAGCTCCCGAAACCCTCGACAGGTGAACACTGAAGCTTTCTTT.

The chain recombines TRBV9 with TRBJ1-1; the match to TRBD1 covers 7 bases. The J segment lost 12 bases and the V segment lost 3 bases, leaving 8 bases of the junction unmatched. This CDR3 region has 12 residues. Germline V lookup: CDR1 SGDLS, CDR2 YYNGEE. Written as DNA, the CDR3 is TGTGCCAGCAGCGCATCAGACAGGGTGCCTTTCTTT. It encodes CASSASDRVPFF.

A few counts support this clone. The chain links TRBV12-3 or TRBV12-4 to TRBJ1-1; 7 bases align to TRBD1. V lost 3 bases and J lost 11; bases outside the gene matches: 9. This CDR3 contains 13 residues. The DNA for the CDR3 is TGTGCCAGCAGTTTTGGGTGGACAGGCCATGCTTTCTTT. Its protein product is CASSFGWTGHAFF.

CDR3 region: CASSLTGDANYGYTF. CDR3 coding DNA: TGTGCCAGCAGCTTAACGGGCGACGCTAACTATGGCTACACCTTC. The gene calls are TRBV7-3 and TRBJ1-2, with D unclear. Germline CDR1 is SGHTA and CDR2 is FQGTGA. There are 15 residues in the CDR3. The V end was cut by 0 bases, the J end by 0 bases, with 8 bases between.

For the CDR3, the DNA is TGCGCCAGCAGCCATACTAGCGGGAGCTCCTACAATGAGCAGTTCTTC. Amino acid sequence: CASSHTSGSSYNEQFF. J is TRBJ2-1 and V is TRBV4-1, with 11 bases identical to TRBD2. The V gene end was trimmed by 3 bases and the J gene end by 0 bases; junction bases not matched to a gene: 1. This CDR3 has 16 amino acids. Per the germline V gene, CDR1 is MGHRA and CDR2 is YSYEKL.

V usage is TRBV7-3 and J usage is TRBJ1-5; D remains unclear. Between the trimmed V and J ends, which lost 4 bases and 5 bases, there was a span of 9 bases. The CDR3 extends over 13 amino acids. Per germline, CDR1 SGHTA and CDR2 FQGTGA. In DNA form, the CDR3 reads TGTGCCAGCAGCTCAGACACCGATCAGCCCCAGCATTTT. Protein: CASSSDTDQPQHF. The full variable domain, rest sourced from reference TRBV7-3 and TRBJ1-5, is GAGVSQTPSNKVTEKGKYVELRCDPISGHTALYWYRQSLGQGPEFLIYFQGTGAADDSGLPNDRFFAVRPEGSVSTLKIQRTERGDSAVYLCASSSDTDQPQHFGDGTRLSIL.

This chain links TRBV5-4 with TRBJ2-1; D gene ambiguous. The CDR3 extends over 15 amino acids. V lost 1 base, J lost 2 bases, and 10 bases lay in between. Germline loops: CDR1 SGHNT, CDR2 YYREEE (reference sequence). The CDR3 protein is CASSLSKQTYNEQFF. The CDR3 bases are TGTGCCAGCAGCTTGAGTAAGCAAACCTACAATGAGCAGTTCTTC.

V is TRBV25-1 and J is TRBJ2-2; 7 nucleotides match TRBD1. The V gene's germline CDR1 is MGHDK and CDR2 SYGVNS. V dropped 5 bases and J dropped 7; count of bases not matched to a gene: 16. This CDR3 region has 17 residues. The CDR3 DNA sequence: TGTGCCAGCAGTACCCTGAATACCGGGACAGAGGACGGGGAGCTGTTTTTT. It yields the protein CASSTLNTGTEDGELFF.

About this clone: The same CDR3 arises from other DNA sequences in this sample as well. The chain joins TRBV6-5 to TRBJ2-7; 9 nucleotides align to TRBD2. There are 14 residues in the CDR3. The V gene's germline CDR1 is MNHEY and CDR2 SVGAGI. Trimming took 7 bases from V and 2 from J; bases not matched to a gene: 6. Here the CDR3 reads CASTPSGNPYEQYF. CDR3 DNA: TGTGCCAGCACGCCTAGCGGGAATCCCTACGAGCAGTACTTC.

The rearrangement joins TRBV15 to TRBJ1-5; TRBD1 matches at 11 bases. The V gene end was trimmed by 0 bases and the J gene end by 7 bases; junction bases not matched to a gene: 11. Germline CDR1 and CDR2: LNHNV and YYDKDF (reference sequence). CDR3 size: 18 residues. The CDR3 DNA is TGTGCCACCAGCAGAGATTACTTAGGGACAGGGGGTGGACAGCCCCAGCATTTT. It specifies CATSRDYLGTGGGQPQHF.

This chain connects TRBV28 to TRBJ2-2; TRBD2 might be the D (5 bases). This CDR3 has 12 residues. Germline lookup yields CDR1 MDHEN and CDR2 SYDVKM. The V and J ends lost 10 bases and 1 base respectively, with 7 bases between them. In nucleotides, the CDR3 is TGTGCCACCGGAGGGAACACCGGGGAGCTGTTTTTT. Protein sequence: CATGGNTGELFF.

The chain joins TRBV28 to TRBJ1-4, with no clear D. V gave up 10 bases and J gave up 2 bases, with 8 bases separating them. This CDR3 region has 12 residues. Germline V CDR1 and CDR2: MDHEN, SYDVKM. CDR3 nucleotide sequence: TGTGCCACCTGGGCCACTAATGAAAAACTGTTTTTT. The encoded protein is CATWATNEKLFF.

The chain has TRBV7-3 and TRBJ1-2; D is possibly TRBD1 (6 bases). V was clipped by 0 bases and J by 8 bases, with 19 bases between them. CDR1 SGHTA and CDR2 FQGTGA come from the germline V gene. CDR3 length: 16 residues. The CDR3 reads CASSLTSDSYTSGYTF. The CDR3 nucleotides are TGTGCCAGCAGCTTAACGTCGGACAGCTACACTTCAGGCTACACCTTC.

This chain links TRBV10-1 with TRBJ1-6; 9 bases align to TRBD1. Germline V CDR1 and CDR2: WNHNN, SYGVQD (reference sequence). The CDR3 runs to 13 residues. J gave up 12 bases and V 5 bases, and 5 bases lay outside the gene matches. CDR3 sequence reads: CASSPGQGGPLHF. The CDR3 DNA reads as TGCGCCAGCAGTCCGGGACAGGGCGGACCCCTCCACTTT.

The genes are TRBV3-1 (or the pseudogene TRBV3-2) and TRBJ2-7; 8 nucleotides agree with TRBD2. Germline V CDR1 and CDR2: LGHDT, YNNKEL (reference sequence). Trimming removed 1 base from V and 6 bases from J; junction bases left unmatched: 11. The CDR3 sequence is 16 residues long. This CDR3 reads CASSQAGSGGFIEQYF. CDR3 bases: TGTGCCAGCAGCCAAGCGGGCAGCGGGGGATTTATCGAGCAGTACTTC.

CDR3 sequence reads: CASSKGLWVAAQRETQYF. In DNA, the CDR3 is TGTGCCAGCAGCAAAGGACTTTGGGTAGCGGCCCAGAGGGAGACCCAGTACTTC. The chain employs TRBV21-1 and TRBJ2-5; the D call TRBD2 from the table was never checked on the DNA. TRBV21-1 is a documented pseudogene. The CDR3 consists of 18 residues.

The chain joins TRBV5-1 to TRBJ1-4; D gene unclear. The CDR3 consists of 14 residues. Germline-derived CDR1 and CDR2 are SGHRS and YFSETQ. The ends were cut back, 6 bases at V and 0 bases at J, with 9 bases in the middle. This CDR3 reads CASKVTATNEKLFF. CDR3 nucleotides: TGCGCCAGCAAGGTAACAGCAACTAATGAAAAACTGTTTTTT.

The chain employs TRBV28 and TRBJ1-5, with a tentative D call TRBD1 (5 bases). Germline-derived CDR1 and CDR2 are MDHEN and SYDVKM. The V gene lost 3 bases and the J gene lost 5 bases, with 11 bases spanning the gap. There are 14 residues in the CDR3. CDR3 DNA sequence: TGTGCCAGCAGTTTCCCGGGGGGTGATCAGCCCCAGCATTTT. It yields the protein CASSFPGGDQPQHF.